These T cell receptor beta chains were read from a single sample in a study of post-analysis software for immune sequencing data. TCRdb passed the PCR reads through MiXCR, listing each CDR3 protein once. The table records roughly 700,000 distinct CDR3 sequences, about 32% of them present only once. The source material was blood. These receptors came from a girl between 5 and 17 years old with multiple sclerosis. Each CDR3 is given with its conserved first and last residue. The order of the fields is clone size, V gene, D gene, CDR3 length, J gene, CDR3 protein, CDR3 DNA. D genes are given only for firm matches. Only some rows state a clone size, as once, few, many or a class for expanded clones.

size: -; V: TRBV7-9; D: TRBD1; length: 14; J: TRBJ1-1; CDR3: CASSVGTGYSGAFF; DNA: TGTGCCAGCAGCGTCGGGACAGGGTACTCAGGCGCTTTCTTT
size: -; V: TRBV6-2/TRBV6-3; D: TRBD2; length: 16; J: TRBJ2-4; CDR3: CASSYQIGLAEKIQYF; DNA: TGTGCCAGCAGTTATCAGATCGGGCTAGCGGAGAAGATTCAGTACTTC
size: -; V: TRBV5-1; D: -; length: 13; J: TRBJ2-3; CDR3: CASWKGSADTQYF; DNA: TGCGCCAGCTGGAAGGGATCTGCCGATACGCAGTATTTT
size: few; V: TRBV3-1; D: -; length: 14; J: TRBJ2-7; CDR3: CASSQDGRIYEQYF; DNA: TGTGCCAGCAGCCAAGATGGACGGATCTACGAGCAGTACTTC
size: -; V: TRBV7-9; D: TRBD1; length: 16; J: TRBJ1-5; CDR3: CASSLWGTALNQPQHF; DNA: TGTGCCAGCAGCTTATGGGGGACAGCGCTCAATCAGCCCCAGCATTTT
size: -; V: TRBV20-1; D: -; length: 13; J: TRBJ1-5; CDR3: CSVRTDYNQPQHF; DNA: TGCAGTGTCCGGACAGACTACAATCAGCCCCAGCATTTT
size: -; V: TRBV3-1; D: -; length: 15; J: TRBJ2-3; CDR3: CASSQVPTRTDTQYF; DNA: TGTGCCAGCAGCCAAGTTCCGACCCGCACAGATACGCAGTATTTT
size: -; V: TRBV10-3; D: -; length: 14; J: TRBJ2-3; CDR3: CAISEGAVTDTQYF; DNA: TGTGCCATCAGTGAGGGGGCGGTAACAGATACGCAGTATTTT
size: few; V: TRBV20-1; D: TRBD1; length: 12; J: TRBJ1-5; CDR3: CSAEQGNQPQHF; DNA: TGCAGTGCTGAACAGGGGAATCAGCCCCAGCATTTT
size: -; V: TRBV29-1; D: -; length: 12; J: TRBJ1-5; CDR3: CSVGPPDQPQHF; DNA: TGCAGCGTTGGTCCTCCGGATCAGCCCCAGCATTTT
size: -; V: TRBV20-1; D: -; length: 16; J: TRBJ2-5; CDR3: CSASGYSTGLQETQYF; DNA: TGCAGTGCTAGTGGTTACTCGACAGGATTACAAGAGACCCAGTACTTC
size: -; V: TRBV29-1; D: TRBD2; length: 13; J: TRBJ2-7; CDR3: CSVVIAGGRGQYF; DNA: TGCAGCGTTGTGATAGCGGGAGGGAGGGGGCAGTACTTC
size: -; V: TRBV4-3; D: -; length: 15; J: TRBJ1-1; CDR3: CASGQNNRVGTEAFF; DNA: TGCGCCAGCGGCCAAAACAACAGGGTGGGCACTGAAGCTTTCTTT
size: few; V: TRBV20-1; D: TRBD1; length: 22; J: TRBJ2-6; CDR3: CSAYGRKWEHRGLFSGANVLTF; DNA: TGCAGTGCCTACGGGCGCAAGTGGGAACACAGGGGGCTCTTCTCTGGGGCCAACGTCCTGACTTTC
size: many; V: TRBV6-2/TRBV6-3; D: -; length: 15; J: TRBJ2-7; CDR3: CASSYGGGYAYEQYF; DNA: TGTGCCAGCAGTTACGGAGGGGGCTACGCCTACGAGCAGTACTTC
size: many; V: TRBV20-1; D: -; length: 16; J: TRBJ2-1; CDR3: CSALNVLATTYNEQFF; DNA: TGCAGTGCCCTTAACGTGCTAGCGACTACCTACAATGAGCAGTTCTTC
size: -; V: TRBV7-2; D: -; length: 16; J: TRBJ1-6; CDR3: CASSHDPAGVGSPLHF; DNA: TGTGCCAGCAGCCACGACCCTGCGGGGGTAGGCTCACCCCTCCACTTT
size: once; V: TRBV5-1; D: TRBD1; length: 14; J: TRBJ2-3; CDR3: CASSSTGNTDTQYF; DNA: TGCGCCAGCAGCTCGACAGGGAACACAGATACGCAGTATTTT
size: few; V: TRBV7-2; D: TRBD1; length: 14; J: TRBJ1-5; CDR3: CASSLRTGNQPQHF; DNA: TGTGCCAGCAGCTTACGGACAGGGAATCAGCCCCAGCATTTT
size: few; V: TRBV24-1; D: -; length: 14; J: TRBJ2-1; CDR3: CATEMGGSNNEQFF; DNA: TGTGCCACCGAGATGGGGGGTTCGAACAATGAGCAGTTCTTC
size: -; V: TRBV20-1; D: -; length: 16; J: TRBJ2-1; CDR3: CSAIASGIGGYNEQFF; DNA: TGCAGTGCTATAGCCTCGGGAATTGGAGGCTACAATGAGCAGTTCTTC
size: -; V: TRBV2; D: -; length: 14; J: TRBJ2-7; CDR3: CASSLDRWVHEQYF; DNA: TGTGCCAGCAGCTTGGATAGGTGGGTTCACGAGCAGTACTTC
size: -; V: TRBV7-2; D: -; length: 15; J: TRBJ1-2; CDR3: CASSLGQGPGYGYTF; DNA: TGTGCCAGCAGCTTAGGGCAGGGGCCGGGCTATGGCTACACCTTC
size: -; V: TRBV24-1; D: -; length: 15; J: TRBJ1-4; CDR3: CATSDPTGGNEKLFF; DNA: TGTGCCACCAGTGACCCCACTGGGGGCAATGAAAAACTGTTTTTT
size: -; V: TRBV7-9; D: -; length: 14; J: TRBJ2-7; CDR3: CASVRDASSYEQYF; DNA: TGTGCCAGCGTACGGGACGCGAGCTCCTACGAGCAGTACTTC
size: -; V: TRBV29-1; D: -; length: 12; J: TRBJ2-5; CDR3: CSVLSLGETQYF; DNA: TGCAGCGTTCTGTCACTTGGAGAGACCCAGTACTTC
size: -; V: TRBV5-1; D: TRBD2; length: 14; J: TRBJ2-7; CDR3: CASRREPHSYEQYF; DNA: TGCGCCAGCAGGCGGGAGCCACACTCCTACGAGCAGTACTTC
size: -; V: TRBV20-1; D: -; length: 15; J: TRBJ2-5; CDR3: CSARRGKPPQETQYF; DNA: TGCAGTGCAAGGAGGGGGAAACCCCCCCAAGAGACCCAGTACTTC
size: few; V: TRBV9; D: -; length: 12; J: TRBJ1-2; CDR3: CASSVANLGYTF; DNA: TGTGCCAGCAGCGTTGCAAATCTAGGCTACACCTTC
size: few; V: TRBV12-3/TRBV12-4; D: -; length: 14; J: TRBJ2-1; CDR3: CASSARSQNNEQFF; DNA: TGTGCCAGCAGCGCCCGGAGCCAGAACAATGAGCAGTTCTTC
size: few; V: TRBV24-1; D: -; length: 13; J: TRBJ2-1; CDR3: CATSDSTGNEQFF; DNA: TGTGCCACCAGTGACTCGACAGGCAATGAGCAGTTCTTC
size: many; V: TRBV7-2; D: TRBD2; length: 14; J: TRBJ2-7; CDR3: CASSLSGSSYEQYF; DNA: TGTGCCAGCAGCCTCAGCGGGAGCTCCTACGAGCAGTACTTC
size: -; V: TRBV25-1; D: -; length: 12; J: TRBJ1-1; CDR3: CATQGRNAEAFF; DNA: TGTGCCACCCAGGGACGGAACGCTGAAGCTTTCTTT
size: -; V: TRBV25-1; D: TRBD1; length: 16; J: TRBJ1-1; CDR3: CASSKDPGRGRTEAFF; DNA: TGTGCCAGCAGCAAGGACCCGGGGAGGGGGCGAACTGAAGCTTTCTTT
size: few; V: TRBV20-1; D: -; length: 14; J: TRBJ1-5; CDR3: CSARDQEGSQPQHF; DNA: TGCAGTGCTAGGGACCAGGAGGGGAGTCAGCCCCAGCATTTT
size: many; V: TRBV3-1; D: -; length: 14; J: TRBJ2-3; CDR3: CASSQLGSTDTQYF; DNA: TGCGCCAGCAGCCAACTTGGAAGCACAGATACGCAGTATTTT
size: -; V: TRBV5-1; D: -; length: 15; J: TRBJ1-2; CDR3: CASSLTGQPTYGYTF; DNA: TGCGCCAGCAGCTTGACGGGCCAGCCGACCTATGGCTACACCTTC
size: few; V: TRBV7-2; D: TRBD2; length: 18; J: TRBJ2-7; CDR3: CASSLLIRAGDGSYEQYF; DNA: TGTGCCAGCAGCTTGCTTATACGTGCGGGAGATGGATCCTACGAGCAGTACTTC
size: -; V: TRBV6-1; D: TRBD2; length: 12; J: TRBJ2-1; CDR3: CAVREPYNEQFF; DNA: TGTGCCGTGCGGGAGCCCTACAATGAGCAGTTCTTC
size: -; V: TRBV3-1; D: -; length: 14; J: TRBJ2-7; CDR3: CASSQDSVGNEQYF; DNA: TGTGCCAGCAGCCAGGACAGTGTTGGGAACGAGCAGTACTTC
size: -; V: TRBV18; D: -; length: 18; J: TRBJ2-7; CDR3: CASSPRTPETGVNYEQYF; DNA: TGTGCCAGCTCACCACGAACACCGGAAACGGGAGTTAACTACGAGCAGTACTTC
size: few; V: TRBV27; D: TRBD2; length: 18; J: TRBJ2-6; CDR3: CASSLLGGGSSGANVLTF; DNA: TGTGCCAGCAGTTTATTGGGCGGGGGGAGCTCTGGGGCCAACGTCCTGACTTTC
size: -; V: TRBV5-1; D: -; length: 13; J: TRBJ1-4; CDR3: CASSIGSGRKLFF; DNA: TGCGCCAGCAGCATCGGGTCTGGGAGAAAACTGTTTTTT
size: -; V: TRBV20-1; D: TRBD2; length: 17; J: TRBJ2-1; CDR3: CSARGGTSGGSYNEQFF; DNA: TGCAGTGCTAGAGGAGGGACTAGCGGGGGGTCTTACAATGAGCAGTTCTTC
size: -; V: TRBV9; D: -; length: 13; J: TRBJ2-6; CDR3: CASSGPGANVLTF; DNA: TGTGCCAGCTCTGGCCCTGGGGCCAACGTCCTGACTTTC
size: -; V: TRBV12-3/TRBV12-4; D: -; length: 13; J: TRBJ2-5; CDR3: CASTARLTETQYF; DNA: TGTGCCAGCACCGCCCGACTTACAGAGACCCAGTACTTC
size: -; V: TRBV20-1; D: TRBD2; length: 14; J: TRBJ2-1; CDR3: CSALLRGSLSEQFF; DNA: TGCAGTGCACTTCTGCGGGGGTCTTTGAGTGAGCAGTTCTTC
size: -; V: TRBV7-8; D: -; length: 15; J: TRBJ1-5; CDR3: CASATGWQSNQPQHF; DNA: TGTGCCAGCGCAACTGGGTGGCAGAGCAATCAGCCCCAGCATTTT